This entry describes one TCR beta chain. Its antigen is not identified. The CDR3 runs to 17 residues. Per germline, CDR1 SGHTA and CDR2 FQGNSA. The ends were cut back, 5 bases at V and 4 bases at J, with 18 bases in the middle. This specimen comes from a study of vaccination and CD4 T cells after COVID-19. Cultured CD4+ T-cell DNA underwent Oncomine TCR Beta short-read sequencing. TCRdb re-analysed the PCR reads in MiXCR, keeping a single row per CDR3 protein. The sample yields approximately 22,000 distinct CDR3 sequences, roughly three fifths seen once. Treatment defined: 10-day PBMC culture with coronavirus spike peptide pools or control peptides (ViraFEST assay).

This rearrangement joins TRBV7-2 to TRBJ2-6; D remains ambiguous. Sequenced material: CD4+ T cells from blood, cultured in vitro, taken after SARS-CoV-2 vaccination. This sequence was found in a human donor who received a COVID-19 vaccine. This chain's CDR3 is CASSPQASRSGANVLTF. CDR3 coding DNA: TGTGCCAGCAGCCCCCAGGCCTCACGATCCGGGGCCAACGTCCTGACTTTC.